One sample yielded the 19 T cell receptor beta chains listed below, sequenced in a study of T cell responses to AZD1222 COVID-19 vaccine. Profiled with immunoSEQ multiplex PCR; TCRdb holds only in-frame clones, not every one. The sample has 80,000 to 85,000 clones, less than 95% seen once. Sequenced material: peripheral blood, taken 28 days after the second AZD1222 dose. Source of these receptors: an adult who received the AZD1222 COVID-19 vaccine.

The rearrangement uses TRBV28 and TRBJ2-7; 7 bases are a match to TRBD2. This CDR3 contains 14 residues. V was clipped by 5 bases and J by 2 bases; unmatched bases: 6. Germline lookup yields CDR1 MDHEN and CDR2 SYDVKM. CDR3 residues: CASSEPGTTYEQYF. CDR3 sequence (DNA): TGTGCCAGCAGTGAACCCGGGACTACCTACGAGCAGTACTTC.

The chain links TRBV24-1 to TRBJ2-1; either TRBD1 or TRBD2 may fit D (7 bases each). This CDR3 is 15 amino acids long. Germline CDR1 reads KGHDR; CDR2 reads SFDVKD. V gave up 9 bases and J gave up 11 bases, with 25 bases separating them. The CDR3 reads CATERGQLAGAQQFF. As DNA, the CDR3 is TGTGCCACCGAACGGGGACAGCTCGCGGGAGCGCAGCAGTTCTTC.

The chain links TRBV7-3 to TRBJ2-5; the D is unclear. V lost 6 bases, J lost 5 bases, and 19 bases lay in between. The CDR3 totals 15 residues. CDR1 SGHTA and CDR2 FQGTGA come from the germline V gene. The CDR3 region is CASSLTGGVGETQYF. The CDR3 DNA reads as TGTGCCAGCAGTCTAACGGGTGGGGTAGGGGAGACCCAGTACTTC.

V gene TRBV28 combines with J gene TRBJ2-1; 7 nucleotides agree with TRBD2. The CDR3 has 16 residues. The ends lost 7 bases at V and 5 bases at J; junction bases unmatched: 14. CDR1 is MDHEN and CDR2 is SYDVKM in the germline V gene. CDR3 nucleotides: TGTGCCAGCACCGTATATGGCGGGAGATTACACAATGAGCAGTTCTTC. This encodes CASTVYGGRLHNEQFF.

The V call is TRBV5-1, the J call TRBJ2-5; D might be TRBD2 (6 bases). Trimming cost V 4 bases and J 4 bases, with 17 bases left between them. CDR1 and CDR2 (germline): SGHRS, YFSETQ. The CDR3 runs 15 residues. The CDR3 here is CASSRGLGGRETQYF. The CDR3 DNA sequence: TGCGCCAGCAGCCGAGGACTGGGGGGACGAGAGACCCAGTACTTC.

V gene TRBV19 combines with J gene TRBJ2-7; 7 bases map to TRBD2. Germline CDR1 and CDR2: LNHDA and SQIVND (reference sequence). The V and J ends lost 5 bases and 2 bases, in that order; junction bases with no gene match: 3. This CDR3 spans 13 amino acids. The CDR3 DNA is TGTGCCAGTAGTCTTGGGACTACCTACGAGCAGTACTTC. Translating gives CASSLGTTYEQYF.

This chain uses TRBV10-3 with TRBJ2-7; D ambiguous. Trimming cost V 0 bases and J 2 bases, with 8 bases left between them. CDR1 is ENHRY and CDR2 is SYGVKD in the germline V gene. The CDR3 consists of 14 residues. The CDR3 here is CAISESAATYEQYF. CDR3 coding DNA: TGTGCCATCAGTGAGTCGGCGGCAACCTACGAGCAGTACTTC.

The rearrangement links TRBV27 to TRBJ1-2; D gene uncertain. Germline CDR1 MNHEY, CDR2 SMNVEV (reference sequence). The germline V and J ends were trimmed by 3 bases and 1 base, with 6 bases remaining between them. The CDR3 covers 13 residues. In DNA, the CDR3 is TGTGCCAGCAGTTTGGGAGTTAACTATGGCTACACCTTC. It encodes CASSLGVNYGYTF.

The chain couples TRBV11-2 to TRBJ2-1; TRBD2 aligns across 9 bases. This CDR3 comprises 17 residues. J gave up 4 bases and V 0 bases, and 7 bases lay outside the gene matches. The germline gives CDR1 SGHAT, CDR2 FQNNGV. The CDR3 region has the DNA TGTGCCAGCAGCTTAGATAGCGGGAGCTCCCCTTACAATGAGCAGTTCTTC. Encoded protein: CASSLDSGSSPYNEQFF. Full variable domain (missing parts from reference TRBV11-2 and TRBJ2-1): EAGVAQSPRYKIIEKRQSVAFWCNPISGHATLYWYQQILGQGPKLLIQFQNNGVVDDSQLPKDRFSAERLKGVDSTLKIQPAKLEDSAVYLCASSLDSGSSPYNEQFFGPGTRLTVL.

The CDR3 protein is CASIPGLAIHEQYF. CDR3 nucleotide sequence: TGCGCCAGCATCCCGGGACTAGCGATTCACGAGCAGTACTTC. This sequence joins TRBV10-1 and TRBJ2-7, with 10 nucleotides matching TRBD2. With 7 bases clipped from V and 5 bases from J, the junction kept 8 bases outside the gene matches. Germline CDR1 reads WNHNN; CDR2 reads SYGVQD (reference sequence). This CDR3 has 14 amino acids.

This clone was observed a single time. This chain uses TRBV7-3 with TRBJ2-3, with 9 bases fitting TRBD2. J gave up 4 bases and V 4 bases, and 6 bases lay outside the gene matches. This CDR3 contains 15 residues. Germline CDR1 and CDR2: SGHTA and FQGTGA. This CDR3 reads CASSSTGTSSDTQYF. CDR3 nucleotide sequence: TGTGCCAGCAGCTCAACCGGGACTAGCTCAGATACGCAGTATTTT. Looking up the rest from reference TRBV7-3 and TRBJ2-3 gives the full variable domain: GAGVSQTPSNKVTEKGKYVELRCDPISGHTALYWYRQSLGQGPEFLIYFQGTGAADDSGLPNDRFFAVRPEGSVSTLKIQRTERGDSAVYLCASSSTGTSSDTQYFGPGTRLTVL.

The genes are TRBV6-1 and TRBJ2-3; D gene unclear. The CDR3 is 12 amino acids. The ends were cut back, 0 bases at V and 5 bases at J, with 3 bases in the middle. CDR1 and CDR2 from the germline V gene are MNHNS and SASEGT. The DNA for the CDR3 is TGTGCCAGCAGTGAAGCGTTAGATACGCAGTATTTT. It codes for CASSEALDTQYF.

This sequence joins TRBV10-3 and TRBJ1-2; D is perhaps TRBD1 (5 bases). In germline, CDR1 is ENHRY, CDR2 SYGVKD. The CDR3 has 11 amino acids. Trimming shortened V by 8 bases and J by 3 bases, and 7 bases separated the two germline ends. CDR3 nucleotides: TGTGCCATCGAAGGGGACTATGGCTACACCTTC. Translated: CAIEGDYGYTF.

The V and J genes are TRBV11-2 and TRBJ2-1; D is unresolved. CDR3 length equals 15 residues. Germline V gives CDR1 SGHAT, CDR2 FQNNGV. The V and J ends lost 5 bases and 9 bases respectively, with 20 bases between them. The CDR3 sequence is CASSDTLNRMGEQFF. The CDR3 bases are TGTGCCAGCAGCGATACTTTGAACCGGATGGGTGAGCAGTTCTTC. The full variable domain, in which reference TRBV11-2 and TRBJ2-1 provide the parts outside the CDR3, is EAGVAQSPRYKIIEKRQSVAFWCNPISGHATLYWYQQILGQGPKLLIQFQNNGVVDDSQLPKDRFSAERLKGVDSTLKIQPAKLEDSAVYLCASSDTLNRMGEQFFGPGTRLTVL.

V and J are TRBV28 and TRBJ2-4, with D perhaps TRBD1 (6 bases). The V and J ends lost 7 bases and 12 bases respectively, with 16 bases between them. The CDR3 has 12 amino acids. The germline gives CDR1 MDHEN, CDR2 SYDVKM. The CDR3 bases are TGTGCCAGCACTACCACGGGACAAGATCAGTACTTC. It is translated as CASTTTGQDQYF. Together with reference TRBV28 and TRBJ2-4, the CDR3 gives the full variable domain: DVKVTQSSRYLVKRTGEKVFLECVQDMDHENMFWYRQDPGLGLRLIYFSYDVKMKEKGDIPEGYSVSREKKERFSLILESASTNQTSMYLCASTTTGQDQYFGAGTRLSVL.

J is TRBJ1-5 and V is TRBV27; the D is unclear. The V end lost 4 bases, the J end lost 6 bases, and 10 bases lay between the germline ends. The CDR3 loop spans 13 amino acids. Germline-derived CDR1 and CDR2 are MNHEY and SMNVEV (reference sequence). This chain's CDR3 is CASSYEGRQPQHF. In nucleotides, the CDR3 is TGTGCCAGCAGTTACGAAGGGCGTCAGCCCCAGCATTTT.

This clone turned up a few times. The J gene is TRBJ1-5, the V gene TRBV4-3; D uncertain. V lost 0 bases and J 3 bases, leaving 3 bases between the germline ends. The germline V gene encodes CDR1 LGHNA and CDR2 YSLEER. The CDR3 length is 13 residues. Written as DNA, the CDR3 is TGCGCCAGCAGCCAAGACTTCAATCAGCCCCAGCATTTT. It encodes CASSQDFNQPQHF.

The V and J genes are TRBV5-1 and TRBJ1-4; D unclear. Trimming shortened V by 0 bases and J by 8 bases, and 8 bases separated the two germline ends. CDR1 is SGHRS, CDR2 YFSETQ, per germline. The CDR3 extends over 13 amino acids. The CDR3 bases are TGCGCCAGCAGCTTGGCCAAGCGGGAAAAACTGTTTTTT. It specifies CASSLAKREKLFF.

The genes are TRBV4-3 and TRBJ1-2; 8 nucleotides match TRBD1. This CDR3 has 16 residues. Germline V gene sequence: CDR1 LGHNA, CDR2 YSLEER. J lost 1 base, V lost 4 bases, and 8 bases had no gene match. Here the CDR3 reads CASSRDRGSHNYGYTF. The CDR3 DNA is TGCGCCAGCAGCCGAGACAGGGGATCCCATAACTATGGCTACACCTTC.